The 16 T cell receptor beta chains presented below share a single source sample, sequenced in a study of T cells in Graves' hyperthyroidism and ophthalmopathy. Amplified regions were TCR beta CDR3 sequences from RNA transcripts. Initially, a first-round RT-PCR of the TCR CDR3 employed the HTBI primer set. TCRdb recomputed calls from the multiplex PCR reads with MiXCR, one row per CDR3 protein. The top ten hold 34% of the sample, which has about 640,000 distinct CDR3 sequences, roughly 20% seen once. Input material: blood. The receptor set was obtained from a man between 25 and 39 years old with Graves' ophthalmopathy.

The V call is TRBV9, the J call TRBJ2-2; 7 nucleotides align to TRBD1. The CDR3 has 15 residues. J gave up 6 bases and V 4 bases, and 9 bases lay outside the gene matches. CDR1 is SGDLS and CDR2 is YYNGEE in the germline V gene. CDR3: CASSFKGAESGELFF. The CDR3 DNA reads TGTGCCAGCAGCTTTAAGGGGGCCGAGTCCGGGGAGCTGTTTTTT.

The CDR3 sequence is CASTLGLAGVDTQYF. In DNA form, the CDR3 reads TGTGCCAGCACCTTGGGACTAGCGGGAGTGGATACGCAGTATTTT. The rearrangement joins TRBV2 to TRBJ2-3; 14 bases fit TRBD2. CDR1 and CDR2 (germline): SNHLY, FYNNEI. The CDR3 contains 15 residues. With V trimmed by 7 bases and J by 6 bases, 6 bases remained unmatched.

About this clonotype: A read error may be the cause here, since a much bigger clone is one base away. The CDR3 here is CAWSAFPGGSNQPQHF. The CDR3 DNA is TGTGCCTGGAGTGCTTTTCCAGGGGGCAGCAATCAGCCCCAGCATTTT. This chain uses TRBV30 with TRBJ1-5, with TRBD1 matching 8 bases. Losses at the gene ends were 1 base for V and 1 base for J; bases not matched to a gene: 6. The CDR3 loop spans 16 amino acids. Germline V gene sequence: CDR1 GTSNPN, CDR2 SVGIG (reference sequence).

The CDR3 DNA reads as TGTGCCAGCAGTTCGGGAGGGGCTACCAAGTACGAGCAGTACTTC. Residues: CASSSGGATKYEQYF. The gene calls are TRBV28 and TRBJ2-7, with 8 bases lining up with TRBD2. CDR3 length equals 15 residues. The germline CDR1 and CDR2 sequences are MDHEN and SYDVKM. V dropped 4 bases and J dropped 4; count of bases not matched to a gene: 9.

A word on this clonotype: Without the conserved terminal phenylalanine or tryptophan, this CDR3 likely stems from a read error. The rearrangement links TRBV9 to TRBJ2-2, with TRBD2 identical over 10 bases. The J segment lost 3 bases and the V segment lost 3 bases, leaving 2 bases of the junction unmatched. Germline V gene sequence: CDR1 SGDLS, CDR2 YYNGEE. The CDR3 runs to 15 residues. The CDR3 here is CASSEGLADTGELFL. As DNA, the CDR3 is TGTGCCAGCAGCGAAGGACTAGCGGACACCGGGGAGCTGTTTCTT.

This clonotype showed up many times. This chain links TRBV6-5 with TRBJ2-1; D gene uncertain. This CDR3 is 11 amino acids long. V lost 8 bases, J lost 6 bases, and 8 bases lay in between. From germline, CDR1 is MNHEY and CDR2 SVGAGI. CDR3 sequence (DNA): TGTGCCAGCTCATATAGCAATGAGCAGTTCTTC. Translating it yields CASSYSNEQFF.

This clonotype turned up a few times. The chain combines TRBV19 with TRBJ2-1; 11 bases are a match to TRBD2. CDR3 length equals 15 residues. Germline assignment: CDR1 LNHDA and CDR2 SQIVND (reference sequence). The trim removed 9 bases at V and 10 bases at J, leaving 14 bases unmatched. The CDR3 DNA reads as TGTGCCAGCTTACAGACTAGCGGGGTACAGGGAGAGCAGTTCTTC. Amino acids: CASLQTSGVQGEQFF.

Concerning this clonotype itself: As the CDR3 is not closed by the conserved phenylalanine or tryptophan, this likely results from a read error. CDR3 nucleotides: TGTGCCAGCAGTTTCGCAGGGTACGAGCAGTACCTC. Encoded protein: CASSFAGYEQYL. The chain combines TRBV12-3 or TRBV12-4 with TRBJ2-7; D is perhaps TRBD1 (5 bases). V was cut by 3 bases and J by 4 bases, with 7 bases left in between. This CDR3 has 12 amino acids.

There are many counts of this clonotype. J is TRBJ2-7 and V is TRBV7-3; TRBD2 agrees at 8 bases. The CDR3 contains 15 residues. Trimming removed 2 bases from V and 4 bases from J; junction bases left unmatched: 7. Germline loops: CDR1 SGHTA, CDR2 FQGTGA. For the CDR3, the DNA is TGTGCCAGCAGCTTAGCAGCGGGAGAAAGGTACGAGCAGTACTTC. It yields the protein CASSLAAGERYEQYF.

In this sample, this clonotype turned up a few times. The gene calls are TRBV20-1 and TRBJ1-5; D uncertain. CDR1 and CDR2 (germline): DFQATT, SNEGSKA (reference sequence). V lost 4 bases to trimming and J lost 4 bases, with 14 bases between them. There are 14 residues in the CDR3. DNA of the CDR3: TGCAGTGCTATAAGACGGGAAATAAATCAGCCCCAGCATTTT. It yields the protein CSAIRREINQPQHF.

The chain joins TRBV7-3 to TRBJ2-7; TRBD1 matches 8 bases. This CDR3 has 15 residues. Germline assignment: CDR1 SGHTA and CDR2 FQGTGA. The ends lost 6 bases at V and 0 bases at J; junction bases unmatched: 7. CDR3 DNA: TGTGCCAGCAGTCCAGGGGGCCCGGGCTCCTACGAGCAGTACTTC. Amino acids: CASSPGGPGSYEQYF. The full variable domain, rest sourced from reference TRBV7-3 and TRBJ2-7, is GAGVSQTPSNKVTEKGKYVELRCDPISGHTALYWYRQSLGQGPEFLIYFQGTGAADDSGLPNDRFFAVRPEGSVSTLKIQRTERGDSAVYLCASSPGGPGSYEQYFGPGTRLTVT.

As concerns this clonotype: A read error may be the cause here, since a much bigger clone is one base away. J is TRBJ1-5 and V is TRBV2; 7 bases map to TRBD1. Germline CDR1 and CDR2: SNHLY and FYNNEI. The CDR3 spans 15 residues. J was trimmed by 3 bases and V by 6 bases; bases with no gene match: 8. The CDR3 nucleotides are TGTGCCAGCAGGCCCGACAGGGAAGTCAATCAGCCCCAGCATTTT. Its protein is CASRPDREVNQPQHF.

The CDR3 is CASSLFTLNGGSSYEQYF. The CDR3 region has the DNA TGTGCCAGCAGCTTATTTACCCTAAATGGCGGATCCTCCTACGAGCAGTACTTC. J is TRBJ2-7 and V is TRBV5-8; D not certain. Germline CDR1 SGHTS, CDR2 YDEGEE. The CDR3 contains 18 residues. The V and J ends lost 2 bases and 0 bases respectively, with 21 bases between them.

The chain's CDR3 is CSFRGGTLPTYEQYF. DNA for the CDR3: TGCAGTTTCAGGGGGGGGACCCTCCCCACTTACGAGCAGTACTTC. The V and J genes are TRBV20-1 and TRBJ2-7, with D possibly being TRBD1 or TRBD2 (7 bases each). Germline V gene lookup returns CDR1 DFQATT and CDR2 SNEGSKA (reference sequence). The V gene lost 8 bases and the J gene lost 4 bases, with 24 bases spanning the gap. The CDR3 contains 15 residues.

This clonotype appeared many times. CDR3 in amino acids: CASSPPWEVSEQFF. In nucleotides, the CDR3 is TGTGCCAGCTCTCCTCCATGGGAGGTCAGTGAGCAGTTCTTC. The chain joins TRBV18 to TRBJ2-1; tentative D call: TRBD2 (6 bases). With 6 bases removed from V and 9 bases from J, the gap between germline ends came to 18 bases. The germline CDR1 and CDR2 sequences are KGHSH and LQKENI. The length of the CDR3 is 14 residues.

The chain is built from TRBV18 and TRBJ1-2; 7 bases fit TRBD1. J gave up 1 base and V 3 bases, and 5 bases lay outside the gene matches. The germline gives CDR1 KGHSH, CDR2 LQKENI. The CDR3 loop spans 15 amino acids. The CDR3 loop is CASSPFRDSNYGYTF. In DNA form, the CDR3 reads TGTGCCAGCTCACCTTTCCGGGACAGTAACTATGGCTACACCTTC.